One and the same sample provided the 15 T cell receptor beta chains below, sequenced in a study of T cell responses to AZD1222 COVID-19 vaccine (dated by TCRdb to about 2021). This specimen's time point label, interpreted: baseline before first vaccination. Libraries were built with the immunoSEQ multiplex PCR assay. Not all clones reach the TCRdb copy of this immuneACCESS table, which keeps in-frame sequences only. Checked studies attribute under half of the gap to unresolved V genes and leave the rest unexplained. The sample table lists 80,000 to 95,000 clones, roughly 80% of them with a count of one. The ten largest clones capture 20% to 25% of the sample. The specimen was peripheral blood, collected on day 0 of AZD1222 vaccination. The receptors shown here come from an adult in good health.

V is TRBV28 and J is TRBJ2-5; 7 bases agree with TRBD1. TRBJ2-7 explains the end of the DNA better; the J call may be wrong. Per the germline V gene, CDR1 is MDHEN and CDR2 is SYDVKM. The CDR3 length is 14 residues. CDR3 nucleotides: TGTGCCAGCAGTTTTGGAGGACAGGTTTACGAGCAGTACTTC. Translating gives CASSFGGQVYEQYF.

The chain uses TRBV27 and TRBJ2-2, with D perhaps matching TRBD2 (5 bases). The CDR3 sequence is 15 residues long. The V gene's germline CDR1 is MNHEY and CDR2 SMNVEV (reference sequence). V was pared by 4 bases and J by 4 bases, with 13 bases between. This CDR3 reads CASSSERIPTGELFF. CDR3 DNA: TGTGCCAGCAGTTCCGAGCGGATACCCACCGGGGAGCTGTTTTTT.

V gene TRBV18 combines with J gene TRBJ2-1; the D gene is possibly TRBD2 (6 bases). Germline V CDR1 and CDR2: KGHSH, LQKENI. Trimming left V 0 bases short and J 6 bases short, with 9 bases between. CDR3 length: 14 residues. The CDR3 coding sequence is TGTGCCAGCTCACCACCGAGGGACTCCAATGAGCAGTTCTTC. Residues: CASSPPRDSNEQFF. Variable domain in full (rest from reference TRBV18 and TRBJ2-1): NAGVMQNPRHLVRRRGQEARLRCSPMKGHSHVYWYRQLPEEGLKFMVYLQKENIIDESGMPKERFSAEFPKEGPSILRIQQVVRGDSAAYFCASSPPRDSNEQFFGPGTRLTVL.

The chain uses TRBV3-1 (or the pseudogene TRBV3-2) and TRBJ1-2; 10 positions match TRBD1. The junction had 4 bases not matched to a gene; V was cut back by 1 base and J by 5 bases. Germline V gene sequence: CDR1 LGHDT, CDR2 YNNKEL (reference sequence). The length of the CDR3 is 15 residues. CDR3 DNA sequence: TGTGCCAGCAGCCAAGGCGCGGGACAGGGGTATGGCTACACCTTC. This sequence encodes CASSQGAGQGYGYTF.

The rearrangement uses TRBV6-5 and TRBJ1-5; 8 nucleotides align to TRBD1. Germline-derived CDR1 and CDR2 are MNHEY and SVGAGI. J gave up 4 bases and V 8 bases, and 10 bases lay outside the gene matches. The CDR3 is made up of 15 amino acids. CDR3 protein: CASESGQGRNQPQHF. The CDR3 bases are TGTGCCAGCGAGTCTGGACAGGGAAGAAATCAGCCCCAGCATTTT.

V usage is TRBV5-1 and J usage is TRBJ2-1; TRBD1 matches at 9 bases. The V gene's germline CDR1 is SGHRS and CDR2 YFSETQ. Trimming at V came to 0 bases and at J to 8 bases, leaving 6 bases not matched to a gene. The CDR3 runs 15 residues. Written as DNA, the CDR3 is TGCGCCAGCAGCTTGGGTGGACAGGGGCTGTATGAGCAGTTCTTC. It is translated as CASSLGGQGLYEQFF.

V usage is TRBV19 and J usage is TRBJ2-1; D gene uncertain. The length of the CDR3 is 15 residues. With 3 bases removed from V and 5 bases from J, the gap between germline ends came to 14 bases. CDR1 is LNHDA, CDR2 SQIVND, per germline (reference sequence). CDR3 DNA sequence: TGTGCCAGTAGTATTGTGGGATCCCACCACAATGAGCAGTTCTTC. Translated: CASSIVGSHHNEQFF.

The table lists this clone with a few counts. The chain recombines TRBV5-6 with TRBJ1-1; D remains unclear. CDR3 length equals 12 residues. Germline V gene lookup returns CDR1 SGHDT and CDR2 YYEEEE. Trimming cost V 1 base and J 10 bases, with 11 bases left between them. The CDR3 region has the DNA TGTGCCAGCAGCTTGTTTCGGGAGAGAGCTTTCTTT. Its translation: CASSLFRERAFF.

This clone showed up just a few times. The chain joins TRBV20-1 to TRBJ2-3; D gene unclear. This CDR3 comprises 13 residues. The germline V gene has CDR1 DFQATT and CDR2 SNEGSKA (reference sequence). Trimming cost V 3 bases and J 2 bases, with 9 bases left between them. Here the CDR3 reads CSASIQSTDTQYF. The CDR3 coding sequence is TGCAGTGCTAGTATACAGTCCACAGATACGCAGTATTTT.

The gene calls are TRBV5-4 and TRBJ1-1; D gene ambiguous. V dropped 0 bases and J dropped 3 bases, with 0 bases sitting between them. The CDR3 covers 11 residues. CDR1 and CDR2 (germline): SGHNT, YYREEE (reference sequence). CDR3 protein: CASSLDTEAFF. DNA of the CDR3: TGTGCCAGCAGCTTGGACACTGAAGCTTTCTTT.

The chain combines TRBV15 with TRBJ2-7; possible D gene TRBD1, 5 bases. V was clipped by 0 bases and J by 6 bases, with 18 bases between them. Germline V gene data show CDR1 as LNHNV and CDR2 as YYDKDF (reference sequence). This CDR3 spans 16 amino acids. CDR3 in amino acids: CATSRDTTLRGSEQYF. CDR3 in DNA: TGTGCCACCAGCAGAGATACAACCCTAAGGGGAAGCGAGCAGTACTTC.

This rearrangement joins TRBV2 to TRBJ2-2, with unresolved D. The germline V and J ends were trimmed by 5 bases and 1 base, with 11 bases remaining between them. CDR1 is SNHLY and CDR2 is FYNNEI in the germline V gene. The CDR3 spans 15 residues. The DNA of the CDR3 is TGTGCCAGCAGTAGCAGACCGATGAACACCGGGGAGCTGTTTTTT. Translation gives CASSSRPMNTGELFF.

This clone was picked up a small number of times. J is TRBJ2-1 and V is TRBV11-1; TRBD1 is a possible D gene (5 bases). CDR3 length: 15 residues. Deletions cut 5 bases from V and 3 bases from J, with 14 bases between. Germline assignment: CDR1 SGHAT and CDR2 FQDESV (reference sequence). The CDR3 region has the DNA TGTGCCAGCAGCCACAGTAACAGGAACTACAATGAGCAGTTCTTC. Encoded protein: CASSHSNRNYNEQFF.

The chain has TRBV5-1 and TRBJ2-7; perhaps TRBD1 as D (6 bases). The length of the CDR3 is 13 residues. Germline loops: CDR1 SGHRS, CDR2 YFSETQ. Trimming stripped 3 bases from V and 0 bases from J, with 7 bases between. CDR3 DNA: TGCGCCAGCAGCTCGGACAGCTCCTACGAGCAGTACTTC. Its translation: CASSSDSSYEQYF.

This clone occurred once. The rearrangement uses TRBV19 and TRBJ2-4, with 16 positions matching TRBD2. The ends lost 2 bases at V and 9 bases at J; junction bases unmatched: 7. Germline CDR1 reads LNHDA; CDR2 reads SQIVND (reference sequence). This CDR3 has 17 amino acids. The CDR3 loop reads CASSISGTSGRGGIQYF. Written as DNA, the CDR3 is TGTGCCAGTAGTATATCCGGGACTAGCGGGAGGGGGGGCATTCAGTACTTC.